The entry that follows covers one T cell receptor (beta chain) sequence. Antigen: not known. The sample belongs to a study of post-analysis software for immune sequencing data. Study-wide results and limits: The five TRBV segments detected at higher frequency in patients than in controls included TRBV5-6, TRBV5-1 and TRBV20-1.

The CDR3 contains 15 residues. CDR1 and CDR2 from the germline V gene are LGHNT and FRNRAP. The V end was cut by 4 bases, the J end by 4 bases, with 14 bases between. Tagging with unique molecular identifiers was a feature of the TCR beta cDNA libraries. Approximately 0.5 million cDNA molecules were recovered from an input of roughly 0.85 to 10 million T cells. From the PCR reads, TCRdb called clonotypes with MiXCR, one entry per CDR3 protein. The table includes roughly 650,000 distinct CDR3 sequences, around 60% detected once. Sequencing was performed on blood. The chain links TRBV12-5 to TRBJ1-5; weak D call: TRBD1 (5 bases). The sequence was obtained from a girl aged 2-10 years with multiple sclerosis. The CDR3 DNA sequence: TGTGCTAGTGGTTCGAGCCGGGACCAAAATCAGCCCCAGCATTTT. The encoded protein is CASGSSRDQNQPQHF.